These 13 T cell receptor beta chains were sequenced from one sample in a study of vaccination and CD4 T cells after COVID-19. Cultured CD4+ T cell DNA was sequenced using the Oncomine TCR Beta short-read assay. TCRdb re-called the PCR reads with MiXCR, one entry per CDR3 protein. This sample has more than 10,000 distinct CDR3 sequences, with approximately 46% found just once. Treatment given: roughly ten-day PBMC culture with coronavirus spike peptide pools or control peptides (ViraFEST assay). Their antigens remain unidentified. The sequenced sample was CD4+ T cells from blood, cultured in vitro, obtained after SARS-CoV-2 vaccination. The receptors here all came from a human donor who had recovered from COVID-19.

On this clonotype: The DNA is left out, because the CDR3 cannot be placed on it with certainty; the CDR3 is given as TCRdb lists it. V and J are TRBV7-5 and TRBJ1-6; TRBD1 reflects the table's D call only, with no check against the DNA. TRBV7-5 is assigned pseudogene status. The CDR3 has 15 amino acids, counting both end residues. The CDR3 is CISVPAGQGKSPLHF.

V usage is TRBV5-1 and J usage is TRBJ1-1; D may be TRBD1 (5 bases). The length of the CDR3 is 15 residues. V was cut by 1 base and J by 1 base, with 11 bases left in between. CDR1 is SGHRS, CDR2 YFSETQ, per germline. CDR3 sequence: CASSLRSTGNTEAFF. For the CDR3, the DNA is TGCGCCAGCAGCTTGAGGAGTACAGGGAACACTGAAGCTTTCTTT.

Sample share makes this clonotype medium-sized (0.01 to 0.1%). CDR3 residues: CASKTGARGYTF. For the CDR3, the DNA is TGTGCCAGCAAGACAGGGGCGCGTGGCTACACCTTC. This chain connects TRBV6-2 or TRBV6-3 to TRBJ1-2; 8 nucleotides match TRBD1. The CDR3 is made up of 12 amino acids. V lost 7 bases to trimming and J lost 7 bases; unmatched junction nucleotides: 5. Per germline, CDR1 MNHEY and CDR2 SVGEGT.

This clonotype appeared a few times. V gene TRBV18 combines with J gene TRBJ1-2; maybe TRBD1 (5 bases). The CDR3 extends over 13 amino acids. Germline CDR1 and CDR2: KGHSH and LQKENI. V was cut by 2 bases and J by 7 bases, with 11 bases left in between. As DNA, the CDR3 is TGTGCCAGCTCACCAGGGGCGGGAGGTGGCTACACCTTC. Protein: CASSPGAGGGYTF. The full variable domain, its missing parts supplied by reference TRBV18 and TRBJ1-2, is NAGVMQNPRHLVRRRGQEARLRCSPMKGHSHVYWYRQLPEEGLKFMVYLQKENIIDESGMPKERFSAEFPKEGPSILRIQQVVRGDSAAYFCASSPGAGGGYTFGSGTRLTVV.

A few counts support this clonotype. This chain uses TRBV6-1 with TRBJ1-2, with D maybe TRBD1 (5 bases). CDR1 and CDR2 from the germline V gene are MNHNS and SASEGT. This CDR3 contains 11 residues. V was trimmed by 8 bases and J by 6 bases, leaving 10 bases between them. The CDR3 region is CASGRGDGYTF. The CDR3 region has the DNA TGTGCCAGCGGGAGGGGCGATGGCTACACCTTC.

V usage is TRBV6-2 or TRBV6-3 and J usage is TRBJ1-5; tentatively, D is TRBD1 (5 bases). Trimming left V 8 bases short and J 3 bases short, with 8 bases between. Germline lookup yields CDR1 MNHEY and CDR2 SVGEGT. The CDR3 sequence is 12 residues long. CDR3 sequence reads: CASGAVNQPQHF. The CDR3 DNA is TGTGCCAGCGGGGCGGTCAATCAGCCCCAGCATTTT.

V gene TRBV28 combines with J gene TRBJ1-2; D ambiguous. Germline CDR1 and CDR2: MDHEN and SYDVKM. V was pared by 2 bases and J by 3 bases, with 19 bases between. There are 17 residues in the CDR3. CDR3 amino acids: CASSLPPGFGVHYGYTF. The CDR3 coding sequence is TGTGCCAGCAGTTTACCCCCTGGTTTTGGGGTCCACTATGGCTACACCTTC.

This clonotype occurred a few times. The V call is TRBV7-8, the J call TRBJ1-5, with 7 bases fitting TRBD1. With V trimmed by 5 bases and J by 2 bases, 18 bases remained unmatched. Germline V gene lookup returns CDR1 SGHVS and CDR2 FQNEAQ. The CDR3 has 19 residues. CDR3 DNA: TGTGCCAGCAGCACCCGACAGGGAGTAGGGGTGGGTCGCAATCAGCCCCAGCATTTT. It yields the protein CASSTRQGVGVGRNQPQHF.

Only a few counts were recorded for this clonotype. The rearrangement uses TRBV6-5 and TRBJ2-5; a weak D match, TRBD1 (6 bases). The length of the CDR3 is 15 residues. The germline CDR1 and CDR2 sequences are MNHEY and SVGAGI. Trimming shortened V by 2 bases and J by 5 bases, and 15 bases separated the two germline ends. CDR3 coding DNA: TGTGCCAGCAGTTACGTTGAACAGGGCTATGAGACCCAGTACTTC. Translating it yields CASSYVEQGYETQYF.

The chain couples TRBV9 to TRBJ2-1, with 7 bases aligning to TRBD1. CDR3 length: 13 residues. Germline assignment: CDR1 SGDLS and CDR2 YYNGEE. V lost 1 base, J lost 11 bases, and 6 bases stayed unmatched. CDR3 sequence (DNA): TGTGCCAGCAGCGTAACCGACAGGGAGCAGCAGTTCTTC. It specifies CASSVTDREQQFF.

This clonotype was counted between two and nine times. V gene TRBV6-1 combines with J gene TRBJ2-7; D not certain. The CDR3 length is 14 residues. Germline-derived CDR1 and CDR2 are MNHNS and SASEGT. The ends were cut back, 3 bases at V and 0 bases at J, with 9 bases in the middle. CDR3 in amino acids: CASSDQWSSYEQYF. CDR3 nucleotides: TGTGCCAGCAGTGATCAATGGAGCTCCTACGAGCAGTACTTC.

This clonotype qualifies as medium-sized. The chain combines TRBV10-3 with TRBJ2-1, with D unclear. Per germline, CDR1 ENHRY and CDR2 SYGVKD. Trimming cost V 3 bases and J 8 bases, with 5 bases left between them. CDR3 length equals 11 residues. CDR3 nucleotide sequence: TGTGCCATCAGTGACCGGGATGAGCAGTTCTTC. Amino acid sequence: CAISDRDEQFF.

The V gene is TRBV20-1, the J gene TRBJ2-7; 8 nucleotides match TRBD2. The CDR3 has 13 residues. Losses at the gene ends were 0 bases for V and 8 bases for J; bases not matched to a gene: 6. Germline assignment: CDR1 DFQATT and CDR2 SNEGSKA (reference sequence). The CDR3: CSARDLTSDKQYF. The CDR3 DNA is TGCAGTGCTAGAGATCTGACTAGCGATAAGCAGTACTTC.